This T cell receptor beta chain was obtained from a study of T cell responses to AZD1222 COVID-19 vaccine. General study points: In the spike-specific TCR repertoire, nearly half reportedly target unmutated variant regions.

On this clone: The antigen is undetermined.

Some clones are missing from TCRdb's copy, which holds only in-frame ones; the method was immunoSEQ multiplex PCR. The sample carries 90,000 to 150,000 clones, over 75% recorded once. V shed 2 bases and J shed 0 bases, with 19 bases lying between them. The CDR3 runs to 18 residues. CDR1 and CDR2 from the germline V gene are MNHEY and SVGEGT. This chain links TRBV6-2 or TRBV6-3 with TRBJ1-1, with D perhaps TRBD1 (5 bases). The receptor comes from an adult in good health. Material: peripheral blood, obtained on day 0 of AZD1222 vaccination. CDR3 amino acids: CASSYPARGVRMNTEAFF. The CDR3 DNA is TGTGCCAGCAGTTACCCCGCACGGGGGGTAAGAATGAACACTGAAGCTTTCTTT.